What follows describes a single TCR beta chain. The antigen is unknown. The sample holds other DNA sequences that translate to the same CDR3. The data were taken from a study of shared clonotypes between healthy human individuals. Study outcomes and limitations: Few donors restricted represented genetic and exposure-history diversity.

Trimming cost V 2 bases and J 2 bases, with 10 bases left between them. This CDR3 comprises 14 residues. The germline V gene has CDR1 MNHEY and CDR2 SVGAGI. CD8 cells classed as naive were CD45RO-negative and positively selected for CCR7, excluding terminally differentiated effector memory CD45RA+ cells. Several immunoSEQ plates received, in even portions, the genomic DNA of each subset. The repertoire was sequenced with immunoSEQ multiplex PCR; TCRdb's copy has only in-frame clones and lacks some. This table holds over 2 million clones, approximately 94% found once. The rearrangement joins TRBV6-5 to TRBJ2-7; D is perhaps TRBD2 (6 bases). The specimen sequenced was naive CD8+ T cells sorted from blood. The TCR sequence derives from a man younger than 30 in good health. CDR3 loop: CASSYGGGAYEQYF. CDR3 nucleotide sequence: TGTGCCAGCAGTTACGGTGGAGGGGCCTACGAGCAGTACTTC.